The 29 T cell receptor beta chains below all came from one sample that was sequenced in a study of blood T cell repertoires in COVID-19. The assay was immunoSEQ multiplex PCR, and TCRdb's table has in-frame clones only and misses some. Of some 110,000 clones in the sample, 84% were seen once. The sample comprised peripheral blood. Receptor source: a man aged 55 to 70 with acute or convalescent COVID-19.

The V gene is TRBV11-2, the J gene TRBJ2-6; 12 bases fit TRBD1. The V gene end was trimmed by 4 bases and the J gene end by 2 bases; junction bases not matched to a gene: 3. Germline CDR1 is SGHAT and CDR2 is FQNNGV. The CDR3 length is 17 residues. The CDR3 DNA sequence: TGTGCCAGCAGCTCCGGGACAGGGGGCGCTGGGGCCAACGTCCTGACTTTC. Translating gives CASSSGTGGAGANVLTF.

The J gene is TRBJ1-2, the V gene TRBV30; D is ambiguous. Germline loops: CDR1 GTSNPN, CDR2 SVGIG (reference sequence). CDR3 size: 15 residues. V was trimmed by 1 base and J by 4 bases, leaving 16 bases between them. CDR3 nucleotides: TGTGCCTGGAGTGATTTAACAGTCTTCGCCTATGGCTACACCTTC. Encoded protein: CAWSDLTVFAYGYTF.

The chain combines TRBV11-2 with TRBJ2-2, with TRBD2 matching 11 bases. This CDR3 is 18 amino acids long. Looked up from germline, CDR1 is SGHAT and CDR2 is FQNNGV. J gave up 6 bases and V 2 bases, and 11 bases lay outside the gene matches. CDR3 nucleotides: TGTGCCAGCAGCTTAAGGTCGGGACTAGCGGTCGGGGCCGGGGAGCTGTTTTTT. This translates into CASSLRSGLAVGAGELFF.

V and J are TRBV5-1 and TRBJ2-2; 9 bases match TRBD2. Germline V gives CDR1 SGHRS, CDR2 YFSETQ. The V and J ends lost 4 bases and 1 base, in that order; junction bases with no gene match: 5. CDR3 length: 16 residues. The CDR3 region is CASSLRTSENTGELFF. As DNA, the CDR3 is TGCGCCAGCAGCCTTAGGACTAGCGAGAACACCGGGGAGCTGTTTTTT.

The CDR3 protein is CASSTWAGGQGQYF. CDR3 in DNA: TGTGCCAGCAGTACCTGGGCGGGGGGTCAGGGGCAGTACTTC. V usage is TRBV28 and J usage is TRBJ2-7; 8 nucleotides match TRBD2. CDR1 is MDHEN, CDR2 SYDVKM, per germline. The junction had 12 bases not matched to a gene; V was cut back by 5 bases and J by 9 bases. The CDR3 contains 14 residues. Complete variable domain (other parts from reference TRBV28 and TRBJ2-7): DVKVTQSSRYLVKRTGEKVFLECVQDMDHENMFWYRQDPGLGLRLIYFSYDVKMKEKGDIPEGYSVSREKKERFSLILESASTNQTSMYLCASSTWAGGQGQYFGPGTRLTVT.

This clone was found a few times. The chain joins TRBV19 to TRBJ2-2, with D hard to call. The ends were cut back, 4 bases at V and 3 bases at J, with 9 bases in the middle. Germline CDR1 LNHDA, CDR2 SQIVND (reference sequence). This CDR3 comprises 14 residues. CDR3: CASSTAAYTGELFF. The CDR3 DNA is TGTGCCAGTAGTACTGCGGCTTACACCGGGGAGCTGTTTTTT.

This clone has just a few counts. The chain employs TRBV27 and TRBJ2-1, with D perhaps TRBD2 (5 bases). Germline V lookup: CDR1 MNHEY, CDR2 SMNVEV (reference sequence). This CDR3 contains 14 residues. V was trimmed by 5 bases and J by 6 bases, leaving 14 bases between them. CDR3: CASSRGSSLNEQFF. Here the CDR3 DNA reads TGTGCCAGCAGTCGCGGGTCTAGCCTCAATGAGCAGTTCTTC.

The chain uses TRBV7-9 and TRBJ2-1, with D unclear. The CDR3 consists of 12 residues. Germline V CDR1 and CDR2: SEHNR, FQNEAQ (reference sequence). V was clipped by 1 base and J by 9 bases, with 7 bases between them. The CDR3, as DNA: TGTGCCAGCAGCTTAGTGGAGCGTGAGCAGTTCTTC. This translates into CASSLVEREQFF.

The J gene is TRBJ2-5, the V gene TRBV10-2, with TRBD2 matching over 13 bases. V lost 8 bases, J lost 0 bases, and 9 bases stayed unmatched. The germline V gene encodes CDR1 WSHSY and CDR2 SAAADI. This CDR3 contains 17 residues. CDR3 residues: CASAFGTSGDNQETQYF. The CDR3 DNA follows: TGCGCCAGCGCCTTCGGGACTAGCGGGGATAACCAAGAGACCCAGTACTTC.

J is TRBJ2-1 and V is TRBV24-1, with a tentative D call TRBD2 (6 bases). Deletions cut 6 bases from V and 7 bases from J, with 12 bases between. Germline-derived CDR1 and CDR2 are KGHDR and SFDVKD. The CDR3 covers 13 residues. Here the CDR3 DNA reads TGTGCCACCAGTATTATAGGGAGGAATGAGCAGTTCTTC. Translated: CATSIIGRNEQFF.

J is TRBJ2-3 and V is TRBV28; 7 positions agree with TRBD1. Germline assignment: CDR1 MDHEN and CDR2 SYDVKM. CDR3 length equals 14 residues. With V trimmed by 4 bases and J by 4 bases, 5 bases remained unmatched. In DNA, the CDR3 is TGTGCCAGCAGTTCAGGGGGTGTTTCAGATACGCAGTATTTT. The encoded protein is CASSSGGVSDTQYF.

The chain joins TRBV6-2 or TRBV6-3 to TRBJ2-6; 8 nucleotides agree with TRBD1. Germline CDR1 is MNHEY and CDR2 is SVGEGT. V shed 6 bases, J shed 4 bases, and the junction held 8 bases outside the gene matches. This CDR3 is 16 amino acids long. CDR3 residues: CASSLQGVAGANVLTF. The CDR3 nucleotides read TGTGCCAGCAGCTTACAGGGGGTAGCAGGGGCCAACGTCCTGACTTTC.

This clone was detected a few times. This CDR3 reads CASSLAGVIRRSSYEQYF. Here the CDR3 DNA reads TGTGCCAGCAGTTTAGCGGGAGTAATAAGACGGAGCTCCTACGAGCAGTACTTC. V gene TRBV27 combines with J gene TRBJ2-7; 7 bases are shared with TRBD2. The V gene end was trimmed by 2 bases and the J gene end by 0 bases; junction bases not matched to a gene: 13. Germline V gene sequence: CDR1 MNHEY, CDR2 SMNVEV (reference sequence). This CDR3 is 18 amino acids long.

The chain recombines TRBV21-1 with TRBJ2-1; the D call in the table, TRBD2, was not verified against the DNA. TRBV21-1 is flagged as a pseudogene. This CDR3 contains 14 residues. Here the CDR3 DNA reads TGTGCCAGCAGCAAAGATCGGTCCTACAATGAGCAGTTCTTC. This gives the protein CASSKDRSYNEQFF.

The J gene is TRBJ1-4, the V gene TRBV11-3; no clear D. Trimming removed 3 bases at V and 7 bases at J, with 12 bases between. Germline V gene data show CDR1 as SGHNT and CDR2 as YENEEA. The CDR3 totals 14 residues. The CDR3 reads CASSFPGGSEKLFF. CDR3 in DNA: TGTGCCAGCAGCTTCCCGGGAGGGAGTGAAAAACTGTTTTTT.

J is TRBJ2-7 and V is TRBV11-2, with 10 bases matching TRBD2. Per the germline V gene, CDR1 is SGHAT and CDR2 is FQNNGV. The CDR3 runs 17 residues. J was trimmed by 5 bases and V by 5 bases; bases with no gene match: 15. The CDR3 DNA reads TGTGCCAGCAGCCCCACTTCGGGTCTAGCGGGAGTTAACGAGCAGTACTTC. Amino acids: CASSPTSGLAGVNEQYF.

The V call is TRBV7-6, the J call TRBJ2-1; 11 positions match TRBD2. Trimming at V came to 3 bases and at J to 4 bases, leaving 11 bases not matched to a gene. Germline V lookup: CDR1 SGHVS, CDR2 FNYEAQ. The CDR3 consists of 18 residues. In nucleotides, the CDR3 is TGTGCCAGCAGCTTTAAACCTTCCGGGACTAGCGGATACAATGAGCAGTTCTTC. Translating it yields CASSFKPSGTSGYNEQFF.

The chain couples TRBV9 to TRBJ2-2, with 8 bases identical to TRBD2. V gave up 5 bases and J gave up 4 bases; unmatched junction bases: 7. Germline-derived CDR1 and CDR2 are SGDLS and YYNGEE. The CDR3 covers 15 residues. This chain's CDR3 is CASSPIAGFTGELFF. In DNA form, the CDR3 reads TGTGCCAGCAGTCCTATAGCGGGATTCACCGGGGAGCTGTTTTTT. The entire variable domain, with the rest obtained from reference TRBV9 and TRBJ2-2, is as follows: DSGVTQTPKHLITATGQRVTLRCSPRSGDLSVYWYQQSLDQGLQFLIQYYNGEERAKGNILERFSAQQFPDLHSELNLSSLELGDSALYFCASSPIAGFTGELFFGEGSRLTVL.

The chain combines TRBV12-5 with TRBJ2-2; 7 bases map to TRBD1. This CDR3 region has 17 residues. Unmatched junction bases numbered 10, after V lost 1 base and J lost 5 bases. Germline loops: CDR1 LGHNT, CDR2 FRNRAP. CDR3 nucleotide sequence: TGTGCTAGTGGTTTGGCACGATCCGGGACAGTGACCGGGGAGCTGTTTTTT. Protein sequence: CASGLARSGTVTGELFF.

The chain employs TRBV6-4 and TRBJ2-1; 9 nucleotides line up with TRBD1. After removal of 3 bases from V and 8 bases from J, the junction contained 8 bases not matched to a gene. Germline V gene data show CDR1 as MRHNA and CDR2 as SNTAGT. CDR3 size: 15 residues. CDR3 residues: CASSEPGQGKDEQFF. Here the CDR3 DNA reads TGTGCCAGCAGTGAACCGGGACAGGGCAAGGATGAGCAGTTCTTC.

This clone has more than one count but fewer than ten. The chain couples TRBV25-1 to TRBJ1-6; 9 bases match TRBD1. V was pared by 4 bases and J by 9 bases, with 7 bases of the junction left unmatched. The germline V gene encodes CDR1 MGHDK and CDR2 SYGVNS. The CDR3 sequence is 15 residues long. The CDR3 coding sequence is TGTGCCAGCAGTGGACAACAGGGGGCAGTTTCACCCCTCCACTTT. As protein: CASSGQQGAVSPLHF.

The rearrangement uses TRBV19 and TRBJ2-3; 7 bases are shared with TRBD2. V trimming: 11 bases; J trimming: 2 bases; junction bases outside the gene matches: 13. Germline V gene lookup returns CDR1 LNHDA and CDR2 SQIVND (reference sequence). The CDR3 spans 15 residues. CDR3 in amino acids: CASGAGREHTDTQYF. CDR3 DNA sequence: TGTGCCTCCGGCGCGGGGCGGGAGCACACAGATACGCAGTATTTT.

The CDR3 sequence: CASMADQTDTQYF. The DNA of the CDR3 is TGCGCCAGCATGGCGGATCAAACAGATACGCAGTATTTT. The V and J genes are TRBV10-1 and TRBJ2-3, with no clear D. Germline-derived CDR1 and CDR2 are WNHNN and SYGVQD (reference sequence). V lost 7 bases and J 3 bases, leaving 11 bases between the germline ends. The CDR3 is 13 residues long.

The CDR3 region has the DNA TGTGCCACCAGTGATTGGGACAGGAACTATGGCTACACCTTC. Translating it yields CATSDWDRNYGYTF. The rearrangement joins TRBV24-1 to TRBJ1-2; 8 nucleotides line up with TRBD1. V shed 2 bases and J 2 bases; nucleotides not matched to a gene: 0. Germline V lookup: CDR1 KGHDR, CDR2 SFDVKD. The CDR3 extends over 14 amino acids.

The J gene is TRBJ2-5, the V gene TRBV18; tentative D call: TRBD1 (5 bases). The CDR3 runs 16 residues. Germline CDR1 reads KGHSH; CDR2 reads LQKENI. V lost 2 bases and J 1 base, leaving 14 bases between the germline ends. CDR3 sequence reads: CASSPKRWGVQETQYF. The DNA for the CDR3 is TGTGCCAGCTCACCAAAAAGGTGGGGCGTCCAAGAGACCCAGTACTTC.

This chain links TRBV6-5 with TRBJ2-7; D is possibly TRBD2 (6 bases). Germline V gives CDR1 MNHEY, CDR2 SVGAGI. The CDR3 loop spans 14 amino acids. V lost 0 bases and J lost 1, with 7 bases in between. As DNA, the CDR3 is TGTGCCAGCAGTTACTCGCGGGGTTCCTACGAGCAGTACTTC. Translated: CASSYSRGSYEQYF.

This clone is a singleton in its sample. The junction and the germline gene differ at one end; a read error may be behind it. The chain has TRBV5-4 and TRBJ1-1; no reliable D call. The germline gives CDR1 SGHNT, CDR2 YYREEE (reference sequence). CDR3 length equals 15 residues. The CDR3 nucleotides are TGTGCCAGCAGCTTGTACGCAGGCGGGAACGCTGAAGCTTTCTTT. Amino acids: CASSLYAGGNAEAFF.

The chain uses TRBV7-9 and TRBJ1-2; 8 nucleotides agree with TRBD1. Germline V gives CDR1 SEHNR, CDR2 FQNEAQ (reference sequence). Trimming at V came to 4 bases and at J to 2 bases, leaving 3 bases not matched to a gene. This CDR3 has 14 amino acids. The CDR3 loop reads CASSSRGPNYGYTF. CDR3 DNA sequence: TGTGCCAGCAGCTCCAGGGGGCCAAACTATGGCTACACCTTC.

This CDR3 is CASKRDRITDTQYF. The CDR3, as DNA: TGCGCCAGCAAGAGGGACAGGATCACAGATACGCAGTATTTT. The rearrangement joins TRBV5-1 to TRBJ2-3; 8 bases map to TRBD1. The germline CDR1 and CDR2 sequences are SGHRS and YFSETQ. V trimming: 6 bases; J trimming: 2 bases; junction bases outside the gene matches: 5. The CDR3 length is 14 residues.